What follows are 18 T cell receptor beta chains derived from one specimen sequenced in a study of T cells expressing NK-cell markers (dated by TCRdb to the early 2020s). Library construction relied on 5' RACE. Sequencing took place on an Illumina HiSeq 2000. TCRdb reprocessed the reads; each CDR3 protein sequence makes one entry, and DNA is unavailable. For this sample, the table gives under 200,000 distinct CDR3 sequences. The top ten clones comprise around 18% of the sample. Material for sequencing was blood T cells: a sorted CD56 or NKG2C T cell subset, CD4+ or CD8+ T cells, or bulk PBMC T cells (not recorded which). The receptors come from a woman aged 18 to 75 in good health.

J is TRBJ2-1 and V is TRBV24-1; the D gene TCRdb calls, TRBD1, cannot be checked with no DNA. Germline V CDR1 and CDR2: KGHDR, SFDVKD. The CDR3 sequence is 17 residues long. The CDR3 spells CATSDQRSGRASNEQFF.

V usage is TRBV5-1 and J usage is TRBJ2-1. The germline V gene encodes CDR1 SGHRS and CDR2 YFSETQ. This CDR3 comprises 16 residues. CDR3 protein: CASSLESRSSYNEQFF.

V is TRBV18 and J is TRBJ2-1; lacking DNA, the TRBD1 call made by TCRdb goes unchecked. Per germline, CDR1 KGHSH and CDR2 LQKENI. The CDR3 sequence is 13 residues long. CDR3 loop: CASSPARGVLQFF.

This rearrangement joins TRBV24-1 to TRBJ2-7; no DNA is available, so the TRBD1 call from TCRdb remains unchecked. This CDR3 has 16 residues. Looked up from germline, CDR1 is KGHDR and CDR2 is SFDVKD. The CDR3 spells CATSDPGQGDAGEQYF.

The chain's CDR3 is CASSGPRLAGGLNTQYF. The gene calls are TRBV7-9 and TRBJ2-3; TCRdb proposes TRBD2, but this gene call is untestable without DNA. Germline CDR1 and CDR2: SEHNR and FQNEAQ (reference sequence). The CDR3 contains 17 residues.

The chain is built from TRBV20-1 and TRBJ1-6. The CDR3 loop spans 16 amino acids. Germline CDR1 DFQATT, CDR2 SNEGSKA (reference sequence). The CDR3 is CSARDKLSSYNSPLHF.

This chain joins TRBV9 and TRBJ2-2; TCRdb's assignment of TRBD2 cannot be checked, as there is no DNA. CDR3 length: 15 amino acids. Per germline, CDR1 SGDLS and CDR2 YYNGEE. The CDR3 spells CASRPKAGGHGELFF.

This sequence joins TRBV12-3 or TRBV12-4 and TRBJ1-2; TCRdb indicates TRBD1, and absent DNA this call remains unverified. The CDR3 length is 15 residues. CDR3 loop: CASSLAGTQDNGYTF.

The chain couples TRBV10-3 to TRBJ1-1; no DNA is available, so the TRBD1 call from TCRdb remains unchecked. Germline V gene lookup returns CDR1 ENHRY and CDR2 SYGVKD. The CDR3 runs 14 residues. The CDR3 region is CAISEDRDNTEAFF.

The chain combines TRBV25-1 with TRBJ2-7; TCRdb picks TRBD2, but there is no DNA to check that call. This CDR3 has 14 residues. From germline, CDR1 is MGHDK and CDR2 SYGVNS. The CDR3 loop reads CASSDRLADYEQYF.

The gene calls are TRBV28 and TRBJ1-3. Germline loops: CDR1 MDHEN, CDR2 SYDVKM. The CDR3 has 13 residues. This CDR3 reads CASSLNVGNTIYF.

The CDR3 sequence: CASRPTGIEQFF. The J gene is TRBJ2-1, the V gene TRBV12-3 or TRBV12-4; there is no DNA to check the TCRdb D call of TRBD1. This CDR3 is 12 amino acids long.

V is TRBV20-1 and J is TRBJ2-3; TCRdb returns TRBD1, unconfirmable since there is no DNA. CDR1 DFQATT and CDR2 SNEGSKA come from the germline V gene (reference sequence). This CDR3 spans 14 amino acids. CDR3 residues: CSAREPGLADTQYF.

The chain recombines TRBV25-1 with TRBJ2-5. The CDR3 is 14 amino acids. The germline V gene has CDR1 MGHDK and CDR2 SYGVNS. The CDR3 here is CASSEYSSRETQYF.

The chain links TRBV6-1 to TRBJ1-6; TCRdb's assignment of TRBD1 cannot be checked, as there is no DNA. The CDR3 extends over 14 amino acids. Germline V CDR1 and CDR2: MNHNS, SASEGT. The CDR3 loop is CASRDRGEYSPLHF.

The V call is TRBV7-2, the J call TRBJ2-5; absent DNA, TCRdb's TRBD2 call cannot be checked. The CDR3 length is 12 residues. Looked up from germline, CDR1 is SGHTA and CDR2 is FQGNSA. The CDR3 loop is CASSLATRTQYF. Together with reference TRBV7-2 and TRBJ2-5, the CDR3 gives the full variable domain: GAGVSQSPSNKVTEKGKDVELRCDPISGHTALYWYRQSLGQGLEFLIYFQGNSAPDKSGLPSDRFSAERTGGSVSTLTIQRTQQEDSAVYLCASSLATRTQYFGPGTRLLVL.

This chain links TRBV20-1 with TRBJ1-1. Germline V gene lookup returns CDR1 DFQATT and CDR2 SNEGSKA (reference sequence). This CDR3 is built from 14 residues. The CDR3 reads CSASPEEGSRLAFF.

This rearrangement joins TRBV20-1 to TRBJ2-7; TCRdb names TRBD1, which stays unverified in the absence of DNA. This CDR3 region has 12 residues. CDR1 is DFQATT, CDR2 SNEGSKA, per germline (reference sequence). Here the CDR3 reads CSALNRNYEQYF.